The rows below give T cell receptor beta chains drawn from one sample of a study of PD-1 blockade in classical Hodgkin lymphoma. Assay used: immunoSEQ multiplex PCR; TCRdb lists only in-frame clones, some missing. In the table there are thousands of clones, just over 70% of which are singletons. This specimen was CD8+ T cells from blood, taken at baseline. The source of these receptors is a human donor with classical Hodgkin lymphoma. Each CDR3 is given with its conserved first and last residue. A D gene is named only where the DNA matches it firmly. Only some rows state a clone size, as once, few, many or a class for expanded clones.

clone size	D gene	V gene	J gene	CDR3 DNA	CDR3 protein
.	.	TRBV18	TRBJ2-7	TGTGCCAGCTCACCCCCGTATGGGGGAGTTCTCGAGCAGTACTTC	CASSPPYGGVLEQYF
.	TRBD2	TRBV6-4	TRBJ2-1	TGTGCCAGCAGCGCGATTAGCGGGAGTCCCGGGAATGAGCAGTTCTTC	CASSAISGSPGNEQFF
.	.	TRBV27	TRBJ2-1	TGTGCCAGCAGTGTATCGGCCGGCCTCGAGCAGTTCTTC	CASSVSAGLEQFF
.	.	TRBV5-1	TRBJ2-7	TGCGCCAGCAGCCCCCTAGCAGGCGAGCAGTACTTC	CASSPLAGEQYF
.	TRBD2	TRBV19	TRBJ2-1	TGTGCCAGTAGTTCGGGACTAGCGGGAGTAGGTTTCCCGTTCTTC	CASSSGLAGVGFPFF
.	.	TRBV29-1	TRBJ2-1	TGCAGCGTTGAAGACTTGCCCACTGGACTTCTCCGAAGGGGGCAGTTCTTC	CSVEDLPTGLLRRGQFF
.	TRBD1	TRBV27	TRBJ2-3	TGTGCCAGCAGTTTACTTCCAGAGGGGACAGGGTCGGATACGCAGTATTTT	CASSLLPEGTGSDTQYF
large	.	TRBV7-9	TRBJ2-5	TGTGCCAGCAGCCCTAGGGGGTCGCAAGAGACCCAGTACTTC	CASSPRGSQETQYF
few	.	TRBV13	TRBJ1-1	TGTGCCAGCAGCTCCCAAATCCGTATGAACACTGAAGCTTTCTTT	CASSSQIRMNTEAFF
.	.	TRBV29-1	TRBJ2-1	TGCAGCGTTGAGACCCAGGGCAAGGTCGGGGATGAGCAGTTCTTC	CSVETQGKVGDEQFF
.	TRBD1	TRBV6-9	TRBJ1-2	TGTGCCAGCAGAGGGTCAGACAGGGAACAAGCCTTC	CASRGSDREQAF
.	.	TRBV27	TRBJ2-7	TGTGCCAGCAACCTCGGAGGGGGGGGCTACGAGCAGTACTTC	CASNLGGGGYEQYF
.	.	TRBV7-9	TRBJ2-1	TGTGCCAGCAGCCCAGGAGCGGTGAATGAGCAGTTCTTC	CASSPGAVNEQFF
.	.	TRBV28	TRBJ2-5	TGTGCCAGCAGTTTACTGGCTGCTAGGGGGTTAGAAGAGACCCAGTACTTC	CASSLLAARGLEETQYF
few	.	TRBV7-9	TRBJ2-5	TGTGCCAGCAGCGCCCCGGGGGCACAAGAGACCCAGTACTTC	CASSAPGAQETQYF
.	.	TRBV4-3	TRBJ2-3	TGCGCCAGCAGCCAAGTTGGGGTAGATACGCAGTATTTT	CASSQVGVDTQYF
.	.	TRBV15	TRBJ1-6	TGTGCCACCAGCAGAGGGTGGTCGACCTATAATTCACCCCTCCACTTT	CATSRGWSTYNSPLHF
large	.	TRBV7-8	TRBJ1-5	TGTGCCAGCAGCTTAGACGGCAATCAGCCCCAGCATTTT	CASSLDGNQPQHF
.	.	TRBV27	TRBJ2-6	TGTGCCAGCAGTTCACCCCCGGGACGGGTAGTCTCTGGGGCCAACGTCCTGACTTTC	CASSSPPGRVVSGANVLTF
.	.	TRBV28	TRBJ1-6	TGTGCCAGCAGTTTATTGAGGGTCTCCTATAATTCACCCCTCCACTTT	CASSLLRVSYNSPLHF
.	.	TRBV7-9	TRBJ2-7	TGTGCCAAGGAAGGGAGCGAGCTAGTTCGGTTCCACGAGCAGTACTTC	CAKEGSELVRFHEQYF
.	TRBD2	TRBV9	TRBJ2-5	TGTGCCAGCAGCGTAGGCCTAGCGGGAGGTCATCGTCGCCAAGAGACCCAGTACTTC	CASSVGLAGGHRRQETQYF
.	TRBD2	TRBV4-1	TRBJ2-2	TGCGCCAGCAGCCAAGATTCTCTAGCGGGCACCGGGGAGCTGTTTTTT	CASSQDSLAGTGELFF
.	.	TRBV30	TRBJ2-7	TGTGCCTGGACGCCAACCGGGACAGGGCTTTGGTTAGCGGGGAGAAACGTGCACTTC	CAWTPTGTGLWLAGRNVHF
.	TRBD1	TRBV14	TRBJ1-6	TGTGCCAGCAGCCAACTGGGACAGGGCGATTCACCCCTCCACTTT	CASSQLGQGDSPLHF
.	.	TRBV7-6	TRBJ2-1	TGTGCCAGCAGCGATTTTCGGAGCAGGGTGGTTGGCAATGAGCAGTTCTTC	CASSDFRSRVVGNEQFF
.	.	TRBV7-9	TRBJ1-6	TGCGCCAGCAGCCAAGAAGGATCACCCCTCCACTTT	CASSQEGSPLHF
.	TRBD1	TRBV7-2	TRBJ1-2	TGTGCCAGCAGCTTTAAGAGGGCAGGGGGACCGGATAACTATGGCTACACCTTC	CASSFKRAGGPDNYGYTF
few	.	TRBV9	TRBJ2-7	TGTGCCAGCAGTGGACCCCCAGGGACCAACTACGAGCAGTACTTC	CASSGPPGTNYEQYF
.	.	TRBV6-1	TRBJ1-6	TGTGCCAGCAGTGAACGACCCCCAAATAACAGGGCGGATTTGGGGGTGGGTGATTCACCCCTCCACTTT	CASSERPPNNRADLGVGDSPLHF
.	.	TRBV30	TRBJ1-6	TGTGCCTGGAGTCCCACCGGGGGTTCACCCCTCCACTTT	CAWSPTGGSPLHF
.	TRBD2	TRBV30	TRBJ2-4	TGTGCCTGGAGCAGGACTAGCGGTGGCATTCAGTACTTC	CAWSRTSGGIQYF
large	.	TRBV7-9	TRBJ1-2	TGTGCCAGCATTGAAGGTCTCGAGGGTGGCAATGGCTACACCTTC	CASIEGLEGGNGYTF
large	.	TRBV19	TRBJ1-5	TGTGCCAGTATCCCCCACAGGTTTAGCAATCAGCCCCAGCATTTT	CASIPHRFSNQPQHF
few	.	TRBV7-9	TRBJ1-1	TGTGCCAGCAGCTTAGATGGTCGGGGAAAAGCTTTCTTT	CASSLDGRGKAFF
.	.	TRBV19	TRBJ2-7	TGTGCCAGCAGCGTGACTAGTTCCTACGAGCAGTACTTC	CASSVTSSYEQYF
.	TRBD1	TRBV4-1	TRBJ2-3	TGCGCCAGCAGCCAAGGACAGGGGGCGAAAGATACGCAGTATTTT	CASSQGQGAKDTQYF
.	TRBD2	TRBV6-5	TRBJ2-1	TGTGCCAGCAGCGGGGGGGCCCATGAGCAGTTCTTC	CASSGGAHEQFF
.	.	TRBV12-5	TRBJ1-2	TGTGCTAGTGGTTTACCCAGGGGCTCTAACTATGGCTACACCTTC	CASGLPRGSNYGYTF
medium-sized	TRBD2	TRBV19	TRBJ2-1	TGTGCCAGTAGTATAAAGTTAAGACAGCGGGGGATCTACAATGAGCAGTTCTTC	CASSIKLRQRGIYNEQFF
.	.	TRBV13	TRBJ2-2	TGTGCCAGCAGAGAGCGCAACACCGGGGAGCTGTTTTTT	CASRERNTGELFF
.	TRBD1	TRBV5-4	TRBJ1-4	TGTGCCAGAAGCTTGGATCGGGCGGGACAGGAGAATGAAAAACTGTTTTTT	CARSLDRAGQENEKLFF
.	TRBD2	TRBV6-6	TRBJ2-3	TGTGCCAGCAGTTACAGCGGGGGGACAGATACGCAGTATTTT	CASSYSGGTDTQYF
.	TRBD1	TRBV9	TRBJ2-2	TGTGCCTCACAGCGGGGACAGGGGTCCGCCGGGGAGCTGTTTTTT	CASQRGQGSAGELFF
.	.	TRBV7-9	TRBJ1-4	TGTGCCAGCAGCTTAGCGCGGGGTTTTTCCGTAACAATCAATGAAAAACTGTTTTTT	CASSLARGFSVTINEKLFF
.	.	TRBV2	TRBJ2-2	TGTGCCAGCAGTGAAGGCACCGGGGAGCTGTTTTTT	CASSEGTGELFF
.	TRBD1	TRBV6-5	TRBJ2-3	TGTGCCAGCAGTTACCCGGGACAGGGTGGCACAGATACGCAGTATTTT	CASSYPGQGGTDTQYF
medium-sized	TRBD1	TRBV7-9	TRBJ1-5	TGTGCCAGCGCGCAGGGGGCTAACAATCAGCCCCAGCATTTT	CASAQGANNQPQHF
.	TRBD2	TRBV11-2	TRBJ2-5	TGTGCCAGCAGCACCATTGGGGGGGTTTTGGAGACCCAGTACTTC	CASSTIGGVLETQYF
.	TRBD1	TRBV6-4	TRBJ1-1	TGTGCCAGAGTAGAGGGGGCGCAGTACACTGAAGCTTTCTTT	CARVEGAQYTEAFF
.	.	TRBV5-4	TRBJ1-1	TGTGCCAGCAGCCCCAGTCCGGGGTATTCTGAAGCTTTCTTT	CASSPSPGYSEAFF
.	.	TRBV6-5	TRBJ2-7	TGTGCCAGCAGTTACGAACAGGCCTACGAGCAGTACTTC	CASSYEQAYEQYF
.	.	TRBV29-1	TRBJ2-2	TGCAGCGGTCTCCGGGGGGAGCTGTTTTTT	CSGLRGELFF
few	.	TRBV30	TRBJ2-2	TGTGCCTGGACTCGACTGAATACCGGGGAGCTGTTTTTT	CAWTRLNTGELFF
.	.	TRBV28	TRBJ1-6	TGTGCCAGCAGTTTACCAGGATCTGTACCCCTCCACTTT	CASSLPGSVPLHF